These 27 T cell receptor beta chains share one sample of origin, sequenced in a study of blood T cell repertoires in COVID-19. Produced via immunoSEQ multiplex PCR; TCRdb's table is partial and in-frame only. The data show fewer than 300,000 clones, roughly 80% seen once. The sequenced sample consisted of peripheral blood. The receptors shown here come from a woman aged 70-85 years with active or convalescent COVID-19.

Turning to this clone: Its ends do not fully match the called genes, so a read error is possible. The chain recombines TRBV19 with TRBJ1-2, with D perhaps TRBD1 (5 bases). CDR1 is LNHDA and CDR2 is SQIVND in the germline V gene (reference sequence). The CDR3 is 13 amino acids. The CDR3 spells CASGPRAHYRYTF. The CDR3 DNA is TGTGCCAGTGGGCCCAGGGCCCACTATCGCTACACCTTC.

J is TRBJ2-3 and V is TRBV28; 12 bases map to TRBD2. Germline lookup yields CDR1 MDHEN and CDR2 SYDVKM. The length of the CDR3 is 21 residues. Trimming took 6 bases from V and 0 from J; bases not matched to a gene: 19. CDR3 nucleotides: TGTGCCAGCAGGGGCCCCAGACAGGGAGGGACTAGCGGGCTTAGCACAGATACGCAGTATTTT. Amino acids: CASRGPRQGGTSGLSTDTQYF.

The chain is built from TRBV21-1 and TRBJ2-3; TRBD2, the table's D call, was not compared with the DNA. TRBV21-1 is a documented pseudogene. CDR3 length: 21 amino acids. This CDR3 is CASKGGPSSPSLGRPTDTQYF. The DNA for the CDR3 is TGTGCCAGCAAGGGGGGGCCAAGTTCGCCGTCCCTTGGGCGCCCCACAGATACGCAGTATTTT.

The V call is TRBV6-5, the J call TRBJ2-1; D not certain. This CDR3 contains 14 residues. Germline CDR1 MNHEY, CDR2 SVGAGI. V was pared by 2 bases and J by 6 bases, with 11 bases between. The CDR3 bases are TGTGCCAGCAGTTACGGAGCCGTCTCCAATGAGCAGTTCTTC. Translating gives CASSYGAVSNEQFF.

V usage is TRBV12-3 or TRBV12-4 and J usage is TRBJ2-7, with TRBD1 as a possible D gene (5 bases). The CDR3 runs to 12 residues. The germline V and J ends were trimmed by 6 bases and 3 bases, with 9 bases remaining between them. The CDR3 sequence is CASSDRNYEQYF. The DNA for the CDR3 is TGTGCCAGCAGCGACAGAAACTACGAGCAGTACTTC.

The gene calls are TRBV6-5 and TRBJ1-4; D gene unclear. Germline V gives CDR1 MNHEY, CDR2 SVGAGI. CDR3 length: 14 residues. V lost 5 bases to trimming and J lost 8 bases, with 15 bases between them. CDR3 loop: CASSRTVPGEKLFF. Here the CDR3 DNA reads TGTGCCAGCAGTAGGACGGTGCCGGGGGAAAAACTGTTTTTT.

The CDR3 nucleotides read TGTGCCAGCAGCCAAGAATGGGCTAGCCTCGGATACGAGCAGTACTTC. This gives the protein CASSQEWASLGYEQYF. The chain couples TRBV3-1 (or the pseudogene TRBV3-2) to TRBJ2-7, with a weak D call TRBD2 (5 bases). CDR3 size: 16 residues. Looked up from germline, CDR1 is LGHDT and CDR2 is YNNKEL (reference sequence). V shed 0 bases and J shed 4 bases, with 16 bases lying between them.

The J gene is TRBJ2-1, the V gene TRBV24-1, with D perhaps matching TRBD1 (6 bases). The V end lost 9 bases, the J end lost 16 bases, and 15 bases lay between the germline ends. CDR3 length: 10 residues. Germline-derived CDR1 and CDR2 are KGHDR and SFDVKD. In DNA form, the CDR3 reads TGTGCCACCCTACCGACAGGAGAATTCTTC. It specifies CATLPTGEFF.

This clone has just one count. The V and J genes are TRBV4-2 and TRBJ2-1; 8 bases line up with TRBD1. Trimming took 4 bases from V and 4 from J; bases not matched to a gene: 6. The CDR3 contains 15 residues. Germline V gives CDR1 LGHNA, CDR2 YNFKEQ. The CDR3 loop is CASSRQGANYNEQFF. The DNA for the CDR3 is TGTGCCAGCAGCCGGCAGGGGGCTAATTACAATGAGCAGTTCTTC.

There are a few counts of this clone. The genes are TRBV6-5 and TRBJ2-7, with D tentatively TRBD1 (6 bases). The V and J ends lost 7 bases and 3 bases respectively, with 19 bases between them. Per germline, CDR1 MNHEY and CDR2 SVGAGI. The CDR3 consists of 15 residues. The CDR3 here is CASKPPNRDLYEQYF. CDR3 nucleotides: TGTGCCAGCAAGCCCCCAAACAGGGATCTCTACGAGCAGTACTTC.

The chain carries TRBV7-2 and TRBJ2-3, with 7 nucleotides matching TRBD2. Germline loops: CDR1 SGHTA, CDR2 FQGNSA. V was pared by 1 base and J by 6 bases, with 7 bases of the junction left unmatched. CDR3 length: 15 residues. CDR3 in amino acids: CASSLGLALADTQYF. In DNA, the CDR3 is TGTGCCAGCAGCTTAGGACTAGCTCTTGCGGATACGCAGTATTTT.

The chain recombines TRBV27 with TRBJ2-5; D is undetermined. This CDR3 comprises 15 residues. Trimming took off 0 bases at V and 2 bases at J, with 10 bases between the two ends. CDR1 and CDR2 (germline): MNHEY, SMNVEV (reference sequence). The DNA of the CDR3 is TGTGCCAGCAGTTTATCGTACGGTGAGCAAGAGACCCAGTACTTC. This gives the protein CASSLSYGEQETQYF.

The chain has TRBV19 and TRBJ1-3; D remains unclear. The CDR3 runs 13 residues. CDR1 LNHDA and CDR2 SQIVND come from the germline V gene (reference sequence). V was trimmed by 6 bases and J by 0 bases, leaving 6 bases between them. This chain's CDR3 is CASRHNSGNTIYF. For the CDR3, the DNA is TGTGCCAGTAGGCACAACTCTGGAAACACCATATATTTT.

This clone was recorded only once. The genes are TRBV18 and TRBJ1-1; possible D gene TRBD1, 5 bases. Germline V gene sequence: CDR1 KGHSH, CDR2 LQKENI. This CDR3 contains 14 residues. Trimming took 3 bases from V and 6 from J, leaving 14 bases between them. The CDR3 coding sequence is TGTGCCAGCTCACCCTTGGGGGGTTATGCTGAAGCTTTCTTT. Its translation is CASSPLGGYAEAFF.

The rearrangement joins TRBV30 to TRBJ1-5; D is uncertain. Germline lookup yields CDR1 GTSNPN and CDR2 SVGIG (reference sequence). The CDR3 sequence is 14 residues long. The germline V and J ends were trimmed by 3 bases and 1 base, with 10 bases remaining between them. This chain's CDR3 is CAWSPLESNQPQHF. The DNA of the CDR3 is TGTGCCTGGAGCCCTCTCGAGAGCAATCAGCCCCAGCATTTT.

This clone has a handful of counts. The chain has TRBV4-3 and TRBJ2-1, with D perhaps matching TRBD1 (5 bases). Trimming cost V 2 bases and J 1 base, with 9 bases left between them. The CDR3 consists of 15 residues. Per the germline V gene, CDR1 is LGHNA and CDR2 is YSLEER. CDR3 sequence (DNA): TGCGCCAGCAGCCAATGGGGCGCATCCTACAATGAGCAGTTCTTC. Translated, it gives CASSQWGASYNEQFF.

Written as DNA, the CDR3 is TGTGCCAGCATAGCGGGAGGGCGGGGCGAGCAGTACTTC. Encoded protein: CASIAGGRGEQYF. The rearrangement joins TRBV6-5 to TRBJ2-7, with TRBD2 matching over 11 bases. In germline, CDR1 is MNHEY, CDR2 SVGAGI. V lost 7 bases, J lost 6 bases, and 5 bases stayed unmatched. The CDR3 consists of 13 residues.

The chain couples TRBV6-2 or TRBV6-3 to TRBJ2-5, with D uncertain. CDR1 and CDR2 (germline): MNHEY, SVGEGT. The CDR3 has 12 amino acids. V lost 5 bases and J 3 bases, leaving 7 bases between the germline ends. CDR3 loop: CASSLFEETQYF. The CDR3 DNA reads TGTGCCAGCAGTCTATTCGAAGAGACCCAGTACTTC.

This clone was observed a single time. The CDR3 region is CAWSVSVRDQPQHF. The CDR3 nucleotides are TGTGCCTGGAGTGTATCAGTCAGGGATCAGCCCCAGCATTTT. The chain is built from TRBV30 and TRBJ1-5; the D gene is possibly TRBD1 (5 bases). The germline V gene encodes CDR1 GTSNPN and CDR2 SVGIG (reference sequence). This CDR3 is 14 amino acids long. Trimming removed 0 bases from V and 5 bases from J, with 11 bases in between.

This chain links TRBV13 with TRBJ1-1; 9 nucleotides align to TRBD1. With V trimmed by 1 base and J by 5 bases, 8 bases remained unmatched. CDR1 is PRHDT, CDR2 FYEKMQ, per germline (reference sequence). The CDR3 is made up of 16 amino acids. The CDR3 reads CASSLAGQGSITEAFF. The CDR3 coding sequence is TGTGCCAGCAGCTTAGCGGGACAGGGTTCGATAACTGAAGCTTTCTTT.

This clone was observed a single time. The rearrangement links TRBV5-1 to TRBJ2-4; 10 bases map to TRBD2. The germline V gene has CDR1 SGHRS and CDR2 YFSETQ. The CDR3 consists of 17 residues. With V trimmed by 0 bases and J by 6 bases, 9 bases remained unmatched. The CDR3 is CASSLGYLAGDLNIQYF. The CDR3 nucleotides are TGCGCCAGCAGCTTGGGATATCTAGCGGGGGATCTAAACATTCAGTACTTC.

V is TRBV6-6 and J is TRBJ2-7; 14 bases agree with TRBD2. Germline-derived CDR1 and CDR2 are MNHNY and SVGAGI (reference sequence). Losses at the gene ends were 0 bases for V and 6 bases for J; bases not matched to a gene: 4. This CDR3 is built from 16 residues. CDR3 nucleotide sequence: TGTGCCAGCAGTTACTCGACCGGACTAGCGGGAGGCGAGCAGTACTTC. Translated: CASSYSTGLAGGEQYF.

This clone was recorded a few times. This rearrangement joins TRBV28 to TRBJ2-2; 7 bases match TRBD1. The CDR3 is made up of 13 amino acids. CDR1 MDHEN and CDR2 SYDVKM come from the germline V gene. The J segment lost 1 base and the V segment lost 8 bases, leaving 1 base of the junction unmatched. The CDR3 loop reads CASWDRNTGELFF. The CDR3 region has the DNA TGTGCCAGCTGGGACAGGAACACCGGGGAGCTGTTTTTT.

Only a few counts were recorded for this clone. The chain combines TRBV7-2 with TRBJ2-7; D may be TRBD2 (6 bases). Trimming left V 1 base short and J 2 bases short, with 9 bases between. The CDR3 contains 14 residues. Germline V gives CDR1 SGHTA, CDR2 FQGNSA. The CDR3 spells CASSLGLGAYEQYF. The CDR3, as DNA: TGTGCCAGCAGCTTAGGACTAGGGGCCTACGAGCAGTACTTC. Full variable domain (missing parts from reference TRBV7-2 and TRBJ2-7): GAGVSQSPSNKVTEKGKDVELRCDPISGHTALYWYRQSLGQGLEFLIYFQGNSAPDKSGLPSDRFSAERTGGSVSTLTIQRTQQEDSAVYLCASSLGLGAYEQYFGPGTRLTVT.

The genes are TRBV13 and TRBJ2-7; 8 bases are shared with TRBD2. The CDR3 totals 14 residues. V dropped 7 bases and J dropped 9; count of bases not matched to a gene: 14. CDR1 and CDR2 from the germline V gene are PRHDT and FYEKMQ (reference sequence). In nucleotides, the CDR3 is TGTGCCAGCACCTCTCGCGGGGGGCGGGCGGGGCAGTACTTC. Translation: CASTSRGGRAGQYF.

This clone appeared a few times. This chain links TRBV6-2 or TRBV6-3 with TRBJ2-1; 8 bases match TRBD2. The CDR3 has 16 residues. Per the germline V gene, CDR1 is MNHEY and CDR2 is SVGEGT. V lost 6 bases, J lost 3 bases, and 10 bases stayed unmatched. The CDR3 DNA follows: TGTGCCAGCAGCCCGTGGTTGGCGGGAGGCTACAATGAGCAGTTCTTC. Protein: CASSPWLAGGYNEQFF.

V and J are TRBV18 and TRBJ2-5; 8 bases are shared with TRBD2. CDR3 size: 17 residues. The germline V gene encodes CDR1 KGHSH and CDR2 LQKENI. The junction had 9 bases not matched to a gene; V was cut back by 1 base and J by 2 bases. The CDR3 coding sequence is TGTGCCAGCTCACCACGGGGGGAGCGGGGGCCGCAAGAGACCCAGTACTTC. It is translated as CASSPRGERGPQETQYF.